Listed below are T cell receptor beta chains from one sample, sequenced in a study of OX40 agonist ivuxolimab in advanced cancers. The assay was immunoSEQ multiplex PCR, and TCRdb's table has in-frame clones only and misses some. The sample has around 75,000 clones, 80% to 90% seen once. Here the sequenced sample was CD4+ or CD8+ T cells sorted from blood, taken in a trial of the OX40 agonist ivuxolimab. All receptors derive from an adult with an advanced solid tumor such as melanoma, head and neck, liver or kidney cancer. CDR3s include the opening cysteine and the closing phenylalanine or tryptophan. The D gene is left open where the match is weak. Size is stated for part of the rows, as once, few or many counts, or as a class when the clone is expanded.

few	TRBJ1-2	TRBV28	NA	CASSPGIYGYTF	TGTGCCAGCAGTCCCGGGATCTATGGCTACACCTTC
once	TRBJ1-1	TRBV9	NA	CASSVAIGEPVAFF	TGTGCCAGCAGCGTCGCAATCGGGGAGCCCGTAGCTTTCTTT
NA	TRBJ2-1	TRBV29-1	NA	CSVQGGLNNEQFF	TGCAGCGTTCAGGGGGGACTAAACAATGAGCAGTTCTTC
NA	TRBJ2-7	TRBV2	TRBD1	CASTRRGTGAGEQYF	TGTGCCAGCACAAGGAGGGGGACAGGGGCGGGCGAGCAGTACTTC
NA	TRBJ2-7	TRBV28	NA	CASSRVKDEQYF	TGTGCCAGCAGTCGGGTTAAGGACGAGCAGTACTTC
NA	TRBJ1-2	TRBV19	TRBD1	CASSIPGGLNYGYTF	TGTGCCAGTAGTATCCCAGGGGGATTAAACTATGGCTACACCTTC
NA	TRBJ1-1	TRBV19	NA	CASSSWVRGNTEAFF	TGTGCCAGTAGTAGTTGGGTTCGGGGGAACACTGAAGCTTTCTTT
NA	TRBJ2-4	TRBV6-6	TRBD2	CASTPTGTTKNIQYF	TGTGCCAGCACCCCAACCGGGACTACCAAAAACATTCAGTACTTC
NA	TRBJ1-3	TRBV10-3	NA	CAIRDIQRSSSGNTIYF	TGTGCCATCAGAGACATACAGCGGTCCTCCTCTGGAAACACCATATATTTT
once	TRBJ2-5	TRBV7-2	NA	CASSLNSGQETQYF	TGTGCCAGCAGCTTAAACAGCGGCCAAGAGACCCAGTACTTC
NA	TRBJ2-7	TRBV13	TRBD2	CASSLEGLAGKGPYEQYF	TGTGCCAGCAGCTTAGAGGGACTAGCGGGGAAGGGGCCCTACGAGCAGTACTTC
NA	TRBJ1-3	TRBV18	NA	CASSPPWSRNTIYF	TGTGCCAGCTCACCACCATGGAGTAGAAACACCATATATTTT
NA	TRBJ2-7	TRBV6-6	NA	CASRLPGTYEQYF	TGTGCCAGCAGGCTCCCGGGCACCTACGAGCAGTACTTC
NA	TRBJ2-5	TRBV2	TRBD2	CARSDLSSGTSQETQYF	TGTGCCAGAAGTGATTTGTCTAGCGGGACCTCCCAAGAGACCCAGTACTTC
NA	TRBJ2-1	TRBV11-2	NA	CASSPLGTLLSQFF	TGTGCCAGCAGCCCATTAGGGACCCTCCTGAGTCAGTTCTTC
NA	TRBJ2-7	TRBV6-1	NA	CASSEQSSSYEQYF	TGTGCCAGCAGTGAACAGTCGAGCTCCTACGAGCAGTACTTC
NA	TRBJ2-1	TRBV27	NA	CASSYLGNEQFF	TGTGCCAGCAGTTATTTAGGAAATGAGCAGTTCTTC
NA	TRBJ1-4	TRBV27	TRBD1	CASRDRTGPNEKLFF	TGTGCCAGCAGGGACCGGACAGGGCCTAATGAAAAACTGTTTTTT
NA	TRBJ2-7	TRBV10-3	NA	CAISETHRANYEQYF	TGTGCCATCAGTGAGACGCACAGAGCCAACTACGAGCAGTACTTC
once	TRBJ1-2	TRBV19	NA	CASSRDDNYGYTF	TGTGCCAGCTCGCGGGACGATAACTATGGCTACACCTTC
NA	TRBJ2-5	TRBV6-5	NA	CASSYDLGGVETQYF	TGTGCCAGCAGTTACGACCTAGGAGGGGTGGAGACCCAGTACTTC
NA	TRBJ2-7	TRBV10-1	NA	CASSESGAGFLYF	TGCGCCAGCAGTGAGTCTGGCGCGGGGTTTCTGTACTTC
NA	TRBJ2-1	TRBV11-2	NA	CASTLNRDTNFNEQFF	TGTGCCAGCACCTTAAACCGGGACACCAACTTCAATGAGCAGTTCTTC
NA	TRBJ1-3	TRBV4-2	TRBD1	CASSQPRGQYSGNTIYF	TGTGCCAGCAGCCAACCCCGGGGACAGTACTCTGGAAACACCATATATTTT
NA	TRBJ2-5	TRBV6-6	NA	CASARVGDPQETQYF	TGTGCCAGCGCAAGGGTTGGGGATCCCCAAGAGACCCAGTACTTC
NA	TRBJ1-1	TRBV5-5	NA	CASSNGGLGNTEAFF	TGTGCCAGCAGCAATGGGGGCCTCGGGAACACTGAAGCTTTCTTT
NA	TRBJ1-2	TRBV29-1	NA	CSVFLVDNYGYTF	TGCAGCGTATTTCTTGTGGACAACTATGGCTACACCTTC
NA	TRBJ1-4	TRBV6-5	NA	CASSYSWGAPNEKLFF	TGTGCCAGCAGTTACTCGTGGGGAGCCCCAAATGAAAAACTGTTTTTT
NA	TRBJ1-1	TRBV5-1	NA	CASSPRGDTEAFF	TGCGCCAGCAGCCCTCGGGGGGACACTGAAGCTTTCTTT
few	TRBJ2-2	TRBV2	NA	CASSDGGTQSF	TGTGCCAGCAGTGATGGGGGGACACAATCCTTT
NA	TRBJ2-5	TRBV9	NA	CASSVGSAEQETQYF	TGTGCCAGCAGCGTAGGATCAGCGGAGCAAGAGACCCAGTACTTC
NA	TRBJ2-7	TRBV7-2	NA	CASSLAAVGAPYEQYF	TGTGCCAGCAGCTTAGCCGCGGTGGGGGCGCCCTACGAGCAGTACTTC
NA	TRBJ2-3	TRBV9	TRBD2	CASSVRASGSYDGPDTQYF	TGTGCCAGCAGCGTAAGGGCTAGCGGGAGTTATGATGGCCCAGATACGCAGTATTTT
NA	TRBJ1-4	TRBV6-5	TRBD1	CASRTGGSEKLFF	TGTGCCAGCAGGACAGGGGGCTCGGAAAAACTGTTTTTT
NA	TRBJ2-2	TRBV6-1	NA	CASGPEGGELFF	TGTGCCAGCGGGCCTGAGGGCGGGGAGCTGTTTTTT
NA	TRBJ2-6	TRBV2	NA	CASTLGGGAGANVLTF	TGTGCCAGCACCCTCGGAGGGGGTGCTGGGGCCAACGTCCTGACTTTC
NA	TRBJ1-1	TRBV7-9	NA	CASSSPGSNTEAFF	TGTGCCAGCAGCTCACCCGGGAGCAACACTGAAGCTTTCTTT
NA	TRBJ2-1	TRBV7-2	TRBD2	CASRKNSGAYNEQFF	TGTGCCAGCAGGAAAAATAGCGGGGCTTACAATGAGCAGTTCTTC
few	TRBJ2-3	TRBV28	NA	CASREGTSTDTQYF	TGTGCCAGCAGAGAGGGGACTAGCACAGATACGCAGTATTTT
NA	TRBJ1-6	TRBV5-1	NA	CASSLRGGNSPLHF	TGCGCCAGCAGCTTAAGGGGCGGGAATTCACCCCTCCACTTT
NA	TRBJ2-3	TRBV11-2	NA	CASSLERGRGRRDTQYF	TGTGCCAGCAGCTTAGAAAGAGGGCGGGGGCGGAGAGATACGCAGTATTTT
NA	TRBJ1-1	TRBV5-5	TRBD1	CASRGTGSTEAFF	TGTGCCAGCAGGGGGACAGGGTCTACTGAAGCTTTCTTT
NA	TRBJ1-2	TRBV28	NA	CASSSPPGTGYGYTF	TGTGCCAGCAGTTCTCCCCCCGGTACAGGCTATGGCTACACCTTC